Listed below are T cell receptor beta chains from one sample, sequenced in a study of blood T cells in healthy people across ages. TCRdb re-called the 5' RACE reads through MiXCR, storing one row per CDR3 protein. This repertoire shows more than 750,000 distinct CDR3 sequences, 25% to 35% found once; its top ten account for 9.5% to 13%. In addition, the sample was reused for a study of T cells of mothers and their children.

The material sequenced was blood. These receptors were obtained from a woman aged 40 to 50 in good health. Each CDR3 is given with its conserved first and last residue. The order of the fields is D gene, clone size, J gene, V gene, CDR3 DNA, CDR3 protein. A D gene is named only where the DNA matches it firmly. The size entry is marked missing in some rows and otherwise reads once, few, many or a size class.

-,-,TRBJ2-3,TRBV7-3,TGTGCCAGCAGCTCAGGGGGGGACGATACGCGGTATTTT,CASSSGGDDTRYF
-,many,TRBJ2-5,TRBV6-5,TGTGCCAGCAGCTCCGGAGGGGGTGGTAGAGAGACCCAGTACTTC,CASSSGGGGRETQYF
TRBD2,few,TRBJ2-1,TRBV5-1,TGCGCCAGCAGCACCGGGACTAACTACAATGAGCAGTTCTTC,CASSTGTNYNEQFF
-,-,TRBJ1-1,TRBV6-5,TGTGCCAGCAGTTACTCAGCGGGACAGAACACTGAAGCTTTCTTT,CASSYSAGQNTEAFF
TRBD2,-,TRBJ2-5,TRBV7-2,TGTGCCAGCAGCTGGGGGGGACTAGCGGGGAACCCGGGGGAGACCCAGTACTTC,CASSWGGLAGNPGETQYF
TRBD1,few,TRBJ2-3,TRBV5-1,TGCGCCAGCAGCATACAGGGGGCTTCGAGCACAGATACGCAGTATTTT,CASSIQGASSTDTQYF
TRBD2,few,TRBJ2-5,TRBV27,TGTGCCAGCAAAGTGGGGGGGAGAGAGACCCAGTACTTC,CASKVGGRETQYF
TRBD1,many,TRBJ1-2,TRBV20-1,TGCAGTGCGCCTCACCGGGACAGGTCGGGTCGGGACTACACCTTC,CSAPHRDRSGRDYTF
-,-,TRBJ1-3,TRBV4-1,TGCGCCAGCAGCCAATCTACAGAGACTCGAAACACCATATATTTT,CASSQSTETRNTIYF
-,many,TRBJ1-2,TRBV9,TGTGCCAGCAGCCTCGAGACAGCCGGCTACACCTTC,CASSLETAGYTF
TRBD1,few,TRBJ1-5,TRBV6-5,TGTGCCAGCACCCAAGGGTGGGGGACAGATCAGCCCCAGCATTTT,CASTQGWGTDQPQHF
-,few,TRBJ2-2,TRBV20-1,TGCAGTGCTAGACTAGGGGGGCAAGCCGGGGAGCTGTTTTTT,CSARLGGQAGELFF
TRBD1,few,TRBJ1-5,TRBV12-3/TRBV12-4,TGTGCCAGCGGTAATACCGGGACAGGGGGCTTTTCAGGGCCCCAGCATTTT,CASGNTGTGGFSGPQHF
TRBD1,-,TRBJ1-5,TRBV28,TGTGCCAGCAGTATGACAGGGTCCCTAGTGGCCCAGCATTTT,CASSMTGSLVAQHF
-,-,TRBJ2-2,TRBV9,TGTGCCAGCAGCGTAGTTGGCCGCGACACCGGGGAGCTGTTTTTT,CASSVVGRDTGELFF
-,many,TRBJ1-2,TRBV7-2,TGTGCCAGCAGCTCTTACAGGGTAATCTATGGCTACACCTTC,CASSSYRVIYGYTF
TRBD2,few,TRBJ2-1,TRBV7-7,TGTGCTAGCAGCCAAGCGGGGGGGCCTGCAAATGAGCAGTTCTTC,CASSQAGGPANEQFF
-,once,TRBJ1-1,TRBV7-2,TGTGCCAGCAGTCTGACTACTGGCATACTGAATACTGAAGCTTTCTTT,CASSLTTGILNTEAFF
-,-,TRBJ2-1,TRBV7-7,TGTGCTAGCAGCTTGGACAAGGTGAATGAGCAGTTCTTC,CASSLDKVNEQFF